A selection of T cell receptor beta chains follows, all from one sample in a study of immune evolution from preneoplasia to lung adenocarcinoma. Assay: immunoSEQ multiplex PCR; the TCRdb copy retains only in-frame clones and omits some. The data show thousands of clones, 70% to 85% seen once. The sequencing sample was made of FFPE lung adenocarcinoma in situ tissue. The receptors originated from a person aged 60 to 85 with lung adenocarcinoma. Each CDR3 is given with its conserved first and last residue. The D gene is left open where the match is weak. Clone size is not always given. Where it is, it says once, few, many or a class for expanded clones.

D gene	clone size	V gene	J gene	CDR3 DNA	CDR3 protein
.	few	TRBV7-3	TRBJ2-2	TGTGCCAGCAGCCTGATGCGCGGGGAGCTGTTTTTT	CASSLMRGELFF
TRBD1	.	TRBV5-1	TRBJ2-2	TGCGCCAGCACAATTACAGGGGTCGGGGAGCTGTTTTTT	CASTITGVGELFF
TRBD1	.	TRBV28	TRBJ1-4	TGTGCCAGCAGTTCCCCCCATACAGGGGGAAACGAAAAACTGTTTTTT	CASSSPHTGGNEKLFF
TRBD1	.	TRBV4-2	TRBJ2-1	TGTGCCAGCAGCCAAGCGACAGGGGAGGACTACAATGAGCAGTTCTTC	CASSQATGEDYNEQFF
.	.	TRBV6-6	TRBJ1-4	TGTGCCAGCAGTAGAGAGACAGATGCAACTAATGAAAAACTGTTTTTT	CASSRETDATNEKLFF
.	few	TRBV6-5	TRBJ2-3	TGTGCCAGCGCCGGCAGCACAGATACGCAGTATTTT	CASAGSTDTQYF
TRBD1	.	TRBV5-4	TRBJ2-3	TGTGCCAGCAGCTTGGCCGGAAGGGGGCGCACAGATACGCAGTATTTT	CASSLAGRGRTDTQYF
.	.	TRBV2	TRBJ2-1	TGTGCCAGCAGGGGTTCCGGGGGATACAATGAGCAGTTCTTC	CASRGSGGYNEQFF
.	.	TRBV6-1	TRBJ1-5	TGTGCCAGCAGTGAACCGGAGAGCAATCAGCCCCAGCATTTT	CASSEPESNQPQHF
.	.	TRBV10-2	TRBJ1-3	TGCGCCAGCAGTGCCCGCCCGGGAAACTCTGGAAACACCATATATTTT	CASSARPGNSGNTIYF
.	.	TRBV6-6	TRBJ2-3	TGTGCCAGCAGGGATATAGCCTCTACCCCGACGGATACGCAGTATTTT	CASRDIASTPTDTQYF